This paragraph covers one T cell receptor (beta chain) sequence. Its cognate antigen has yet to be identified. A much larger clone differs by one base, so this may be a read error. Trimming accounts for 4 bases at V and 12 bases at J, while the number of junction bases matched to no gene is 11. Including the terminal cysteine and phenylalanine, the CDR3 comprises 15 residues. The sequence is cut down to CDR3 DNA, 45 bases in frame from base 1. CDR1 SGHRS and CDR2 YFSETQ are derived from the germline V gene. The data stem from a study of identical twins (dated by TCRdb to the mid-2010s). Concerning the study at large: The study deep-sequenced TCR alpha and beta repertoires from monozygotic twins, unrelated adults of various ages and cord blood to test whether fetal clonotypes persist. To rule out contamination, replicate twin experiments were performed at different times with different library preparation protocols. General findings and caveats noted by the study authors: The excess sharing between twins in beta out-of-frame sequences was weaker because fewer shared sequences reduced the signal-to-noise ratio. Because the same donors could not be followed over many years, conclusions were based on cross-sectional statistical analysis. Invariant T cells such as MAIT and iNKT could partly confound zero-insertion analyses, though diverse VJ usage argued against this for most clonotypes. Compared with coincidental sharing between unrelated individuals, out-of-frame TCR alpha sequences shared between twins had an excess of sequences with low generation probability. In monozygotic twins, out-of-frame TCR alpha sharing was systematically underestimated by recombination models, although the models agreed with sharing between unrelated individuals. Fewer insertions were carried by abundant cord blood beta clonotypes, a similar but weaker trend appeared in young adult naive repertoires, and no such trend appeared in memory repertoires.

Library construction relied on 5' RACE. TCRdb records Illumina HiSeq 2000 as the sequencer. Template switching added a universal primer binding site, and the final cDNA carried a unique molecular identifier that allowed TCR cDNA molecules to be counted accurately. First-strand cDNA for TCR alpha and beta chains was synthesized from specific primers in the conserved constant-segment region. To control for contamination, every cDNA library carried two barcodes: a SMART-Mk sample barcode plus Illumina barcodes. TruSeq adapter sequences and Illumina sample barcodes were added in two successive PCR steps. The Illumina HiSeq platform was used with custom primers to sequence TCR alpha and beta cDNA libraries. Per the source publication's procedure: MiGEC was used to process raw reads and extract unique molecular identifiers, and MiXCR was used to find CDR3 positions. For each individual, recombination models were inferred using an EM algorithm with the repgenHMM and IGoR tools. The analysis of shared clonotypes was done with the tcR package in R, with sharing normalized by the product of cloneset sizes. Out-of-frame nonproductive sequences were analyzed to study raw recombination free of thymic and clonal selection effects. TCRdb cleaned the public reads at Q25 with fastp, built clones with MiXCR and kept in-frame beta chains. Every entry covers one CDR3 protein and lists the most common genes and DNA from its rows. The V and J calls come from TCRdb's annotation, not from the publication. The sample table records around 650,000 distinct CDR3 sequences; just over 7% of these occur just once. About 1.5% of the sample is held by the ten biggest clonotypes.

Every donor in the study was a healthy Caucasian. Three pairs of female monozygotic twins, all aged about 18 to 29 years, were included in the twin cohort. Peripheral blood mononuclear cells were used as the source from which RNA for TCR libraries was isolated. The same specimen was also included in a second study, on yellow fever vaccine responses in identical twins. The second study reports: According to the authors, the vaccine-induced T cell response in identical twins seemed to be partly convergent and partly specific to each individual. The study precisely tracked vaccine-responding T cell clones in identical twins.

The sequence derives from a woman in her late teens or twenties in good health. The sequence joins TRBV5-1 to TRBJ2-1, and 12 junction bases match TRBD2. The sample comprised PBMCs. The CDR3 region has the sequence CASSAGTSGLDGQFF. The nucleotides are TGCGCCAGCAGCGCCGGGACTAGCGGGTTAGATGGGCAGTTCTTC.